This TCR beta chain was obtained from a study of shared clonotypes between healthy human individuals. TCRdb's table, derived via immunoSEQ multiplex PCR, lists solely in-frame clones and lacks some. Altogether some 1.5 million clones are present, roughly 96% being singletons, with the ten largest covering approximately 1%. This CDR3 is built from 14 residues. The germline CDR1 and CDR2 sequences are KGHSH and LQKENI. Trimming took off 4 bases at V and 3 bases at J, with 13 bases between the two ends. CD45RA+ naive and CD45RA-negative memory subsets were separated from CD4+ cells. The sequencing input was naive CD4+ T cells sorted from blood. Subset indicated: CD45RA+ positively selected. The chain uses TRBV18 and TRBJ2-7; D is uncertain. This clonotype was sampled from a man aged 25 to 45 in good health. The CDR3 here is CASSRRGENYEQYF. The CDR3 nucleotides read TGTGCCAGCTCACGGCGAGGAGAAAACTACGAGCAGTACTTC.